The source of this T cell receptor (beta chain) is a study of T cells and Merkel cell carcinoma outcomes. Measured with immunoSEQ multiplex PCR; TCRdb has only the in-frame clones, and not every one. The table records 2,500 to 3,500 clones, over 60% of them present only once. Germline V gene sequence: CDR1 MGHRA, CDR2 YSYEKL. The CDR3 runs to 16 residues. With 0 bases removed from V and 5 bases from J, the gap between germline ends came to 17 bases. The chain uses TRBV4-1 and TRBJ2-7; D possibly corresponds to TRBD2 (6 bases). What was sequenced was tumor tissue from Merkel cell carcinoma. The TCR sequence derives from a human donor with Merkel cell carcinoma. CDR3 sequence (DNA): TGCGCCAGCAGCCAAGAAAGCCCGGGGGTGTTGGACGAGCAGTACTTC. Translated, it gives CASSQESPGVLDEQYF.